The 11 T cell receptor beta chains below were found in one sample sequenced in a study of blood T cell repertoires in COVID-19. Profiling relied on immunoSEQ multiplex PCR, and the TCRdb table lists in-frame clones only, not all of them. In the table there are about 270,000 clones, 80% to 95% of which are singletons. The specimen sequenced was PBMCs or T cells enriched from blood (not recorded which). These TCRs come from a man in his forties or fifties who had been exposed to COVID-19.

The CDR3 bases are TGTGCCAGCAGCACCACGGGACACGGAAGATACGAGCAGTACTTC. It translates to CASSTTGHGRYEQYF. This chain connects TRBV3-1 (or the pseudogene TRBV3-2) to TRBJ2-7; possibly TRBD1 for D (6 bases). The CDR3 totals 15 residues. Germline values: CDR1 LGHDT, CDR2 YNNKEL (reference sequence). Trimming removed 5 bases at V and 4 bases at J, with 18 bases between.

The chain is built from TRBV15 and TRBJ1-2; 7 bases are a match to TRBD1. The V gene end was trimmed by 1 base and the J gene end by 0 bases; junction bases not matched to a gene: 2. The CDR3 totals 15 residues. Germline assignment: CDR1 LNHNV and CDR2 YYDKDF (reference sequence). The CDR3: CATSRGTGANYGYTF. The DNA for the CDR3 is TGTGCCACCAGCAGAGGGACAGGAGCTAACTATGGCTACACCTTC.

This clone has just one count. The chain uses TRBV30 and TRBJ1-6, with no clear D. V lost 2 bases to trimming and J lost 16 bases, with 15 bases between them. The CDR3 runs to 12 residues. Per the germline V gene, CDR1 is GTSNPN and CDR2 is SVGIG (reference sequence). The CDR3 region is CAWSTSQERLHF. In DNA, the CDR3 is TGTGCCTGGAGTACTAGCCAGGAGAGGCTCCACTTT.

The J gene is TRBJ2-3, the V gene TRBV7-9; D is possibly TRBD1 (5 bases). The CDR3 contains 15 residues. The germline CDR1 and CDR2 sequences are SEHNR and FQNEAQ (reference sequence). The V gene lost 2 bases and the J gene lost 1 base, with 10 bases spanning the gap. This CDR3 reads CASSLQGWGTDTQYF. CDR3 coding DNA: TGTGCCAGCAGCTTACAGGGATGGGGCACAGATACGCAGTATTTT.

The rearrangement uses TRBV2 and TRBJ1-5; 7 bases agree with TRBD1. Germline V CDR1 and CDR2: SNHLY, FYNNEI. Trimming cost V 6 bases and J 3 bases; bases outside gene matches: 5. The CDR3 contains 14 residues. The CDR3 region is CASRSTGINQPQHF. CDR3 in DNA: TGTGCCAGCAGGTCGACAGGGATCAATCAGCCCCAGCATTTT. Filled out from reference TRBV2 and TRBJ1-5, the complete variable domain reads EPEVTQTPSHQVTQMGQEVILRCVPISNHLYFYWYRQILGQKVEFLVSFYNNEISEKSEIFDDQFSVERPDGSNFTLKIRSTKLEDSAMYFCASRSTGINQPQHFGDGTRLSIL.

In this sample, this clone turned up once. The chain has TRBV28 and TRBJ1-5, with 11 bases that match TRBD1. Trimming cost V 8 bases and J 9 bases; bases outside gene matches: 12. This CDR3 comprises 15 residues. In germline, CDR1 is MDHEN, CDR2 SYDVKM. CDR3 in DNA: TGTGCCAGCTACCCCCGGGGACAGGGGGTCGCGCCCCAGCATTTT. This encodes CASYPRGQGVAPQHF.

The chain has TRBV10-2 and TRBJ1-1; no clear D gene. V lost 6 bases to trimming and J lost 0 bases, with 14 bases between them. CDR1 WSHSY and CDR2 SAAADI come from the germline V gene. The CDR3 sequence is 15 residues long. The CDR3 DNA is TGCGCCAGCAGCCAAAGACTAACAGTGAACACTGAAGCTTTCTTT. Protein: CASSQRLTVNTEAFF.

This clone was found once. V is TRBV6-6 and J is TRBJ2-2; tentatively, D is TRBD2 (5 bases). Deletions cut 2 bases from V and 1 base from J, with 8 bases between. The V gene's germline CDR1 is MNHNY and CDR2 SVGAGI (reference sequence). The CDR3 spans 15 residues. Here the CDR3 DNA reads TGTGCCAGCAGTTACCCTCGGGGGAACACCGGGGAGCTGTTTTTT. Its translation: CASSYPRGNTGELFF.

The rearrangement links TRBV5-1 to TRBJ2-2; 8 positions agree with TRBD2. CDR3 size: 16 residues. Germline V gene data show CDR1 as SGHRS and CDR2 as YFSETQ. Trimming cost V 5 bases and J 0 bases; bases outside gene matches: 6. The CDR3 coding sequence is TGCGCCAGCAGTTCCACTAGCGGCGCGAACACCGGGGAGCTGTTTTTT. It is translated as CASSSTSGANTGELFF. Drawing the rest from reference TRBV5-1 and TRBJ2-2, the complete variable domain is KAGVTQTPRYLIKTRGQQVTLSCSPISGHRSVSWYQQTPGQGLQFLFEYFSETQRNKGNFPGRFSGRQFSNSRSEMNVSTLELGDSALYLCASSSTSGANTGELFFGEGSRLTVL.

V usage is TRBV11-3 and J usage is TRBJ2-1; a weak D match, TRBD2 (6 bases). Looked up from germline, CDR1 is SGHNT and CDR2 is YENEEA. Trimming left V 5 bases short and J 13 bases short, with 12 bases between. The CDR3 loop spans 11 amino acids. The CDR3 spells CASSLGTYQFF. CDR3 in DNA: TGTGCCAGCAGCCTAGGGACTTATCAGTTCTTC.

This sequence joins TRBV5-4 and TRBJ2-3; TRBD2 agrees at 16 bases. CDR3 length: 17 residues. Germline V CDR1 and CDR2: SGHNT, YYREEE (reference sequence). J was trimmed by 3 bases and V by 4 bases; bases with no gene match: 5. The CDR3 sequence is CASSPGLAGGQTDTQYF. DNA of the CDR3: TGTGCCAGCAGCCCGGGACTAGCGGGAGGGCAGACAGATACGCAGTATTTT.